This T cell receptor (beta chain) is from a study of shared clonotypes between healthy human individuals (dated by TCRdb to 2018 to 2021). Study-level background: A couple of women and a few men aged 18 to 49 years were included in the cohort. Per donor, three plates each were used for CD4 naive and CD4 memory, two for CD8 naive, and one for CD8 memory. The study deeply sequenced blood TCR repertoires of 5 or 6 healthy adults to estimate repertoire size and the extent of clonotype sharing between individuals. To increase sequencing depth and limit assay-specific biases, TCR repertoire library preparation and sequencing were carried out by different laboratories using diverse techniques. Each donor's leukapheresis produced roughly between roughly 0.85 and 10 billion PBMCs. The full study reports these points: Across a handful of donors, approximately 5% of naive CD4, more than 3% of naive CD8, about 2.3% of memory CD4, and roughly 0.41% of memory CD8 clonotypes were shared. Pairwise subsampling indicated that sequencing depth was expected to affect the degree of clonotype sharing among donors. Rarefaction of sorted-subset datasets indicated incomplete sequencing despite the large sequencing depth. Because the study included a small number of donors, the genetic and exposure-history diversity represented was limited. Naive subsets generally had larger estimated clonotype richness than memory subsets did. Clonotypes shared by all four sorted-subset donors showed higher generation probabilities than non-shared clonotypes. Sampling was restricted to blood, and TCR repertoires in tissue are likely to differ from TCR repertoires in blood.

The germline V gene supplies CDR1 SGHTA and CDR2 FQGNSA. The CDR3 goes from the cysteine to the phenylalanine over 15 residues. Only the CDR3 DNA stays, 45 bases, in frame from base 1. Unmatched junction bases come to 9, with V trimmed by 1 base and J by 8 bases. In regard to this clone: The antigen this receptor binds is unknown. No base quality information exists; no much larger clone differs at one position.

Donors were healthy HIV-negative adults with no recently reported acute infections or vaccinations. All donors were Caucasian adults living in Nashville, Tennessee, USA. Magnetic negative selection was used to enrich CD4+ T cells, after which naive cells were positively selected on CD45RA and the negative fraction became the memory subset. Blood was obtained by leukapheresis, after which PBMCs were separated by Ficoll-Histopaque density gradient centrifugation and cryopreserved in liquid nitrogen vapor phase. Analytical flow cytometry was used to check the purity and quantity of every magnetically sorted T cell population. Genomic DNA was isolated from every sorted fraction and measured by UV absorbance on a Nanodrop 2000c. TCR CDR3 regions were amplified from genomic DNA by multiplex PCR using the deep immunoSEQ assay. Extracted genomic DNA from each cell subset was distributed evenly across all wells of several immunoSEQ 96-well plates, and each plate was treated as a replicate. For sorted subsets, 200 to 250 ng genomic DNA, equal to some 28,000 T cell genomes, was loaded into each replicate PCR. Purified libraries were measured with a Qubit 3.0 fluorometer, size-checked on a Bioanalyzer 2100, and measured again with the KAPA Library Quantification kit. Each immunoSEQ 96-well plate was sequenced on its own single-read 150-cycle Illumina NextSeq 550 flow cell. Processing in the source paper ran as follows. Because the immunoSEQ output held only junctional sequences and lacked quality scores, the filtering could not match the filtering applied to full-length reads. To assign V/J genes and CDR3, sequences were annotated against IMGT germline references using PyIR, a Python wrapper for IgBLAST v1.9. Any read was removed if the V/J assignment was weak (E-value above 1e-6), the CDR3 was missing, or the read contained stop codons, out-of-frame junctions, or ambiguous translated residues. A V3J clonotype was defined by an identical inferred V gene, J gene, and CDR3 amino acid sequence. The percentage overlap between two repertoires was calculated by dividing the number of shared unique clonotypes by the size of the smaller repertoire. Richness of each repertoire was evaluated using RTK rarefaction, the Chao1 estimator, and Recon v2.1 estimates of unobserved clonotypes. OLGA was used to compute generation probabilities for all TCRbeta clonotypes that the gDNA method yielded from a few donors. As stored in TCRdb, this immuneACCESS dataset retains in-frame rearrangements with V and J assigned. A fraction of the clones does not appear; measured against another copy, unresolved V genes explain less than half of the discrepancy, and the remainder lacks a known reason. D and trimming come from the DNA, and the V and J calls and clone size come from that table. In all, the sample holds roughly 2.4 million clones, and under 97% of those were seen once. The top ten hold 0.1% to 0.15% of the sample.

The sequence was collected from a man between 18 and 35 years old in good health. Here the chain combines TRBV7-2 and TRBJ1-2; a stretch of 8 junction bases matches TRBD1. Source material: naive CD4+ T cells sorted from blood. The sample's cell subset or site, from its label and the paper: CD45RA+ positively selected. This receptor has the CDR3 CASSLERQGREGYTF. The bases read TGTGCCAGCAGCTTAGAAAGACAGGGGAGGGAGGGCTACACCTTC.